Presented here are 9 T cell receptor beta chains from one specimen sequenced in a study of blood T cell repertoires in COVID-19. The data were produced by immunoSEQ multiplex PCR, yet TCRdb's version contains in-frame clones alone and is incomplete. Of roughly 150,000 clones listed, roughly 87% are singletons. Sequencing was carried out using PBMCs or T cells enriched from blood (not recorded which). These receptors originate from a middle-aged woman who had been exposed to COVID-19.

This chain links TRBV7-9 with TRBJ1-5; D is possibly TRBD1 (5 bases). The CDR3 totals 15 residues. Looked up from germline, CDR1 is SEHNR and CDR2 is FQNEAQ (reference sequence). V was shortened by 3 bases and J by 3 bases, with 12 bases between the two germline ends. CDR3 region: CASSFGQGPNQPQHF. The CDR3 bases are TGTGCCAGCAGCTTCGGCCAGGGCCCCAATCAGCCCCAGCATTTT.

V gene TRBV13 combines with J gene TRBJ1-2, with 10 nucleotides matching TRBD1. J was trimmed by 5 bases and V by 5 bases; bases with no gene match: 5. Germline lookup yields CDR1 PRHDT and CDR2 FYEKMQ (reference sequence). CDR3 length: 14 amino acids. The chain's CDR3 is CASSQDRGLYGYTF. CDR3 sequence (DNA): TGTGCCAGCAGCCAGGACAGGGGGTTGTATGGCTACACCTTC. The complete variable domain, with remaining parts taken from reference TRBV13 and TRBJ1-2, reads AAGVIQSPRHLIKEKRETATLKCYPIPRHDTVYWYQQGPGQDPQFLISFYEKMQSDKGSIPDRFSAQQFSDYHSELNMSSLELGDSALYFCASSQDRGLYGYTFGSGTRLTVV.

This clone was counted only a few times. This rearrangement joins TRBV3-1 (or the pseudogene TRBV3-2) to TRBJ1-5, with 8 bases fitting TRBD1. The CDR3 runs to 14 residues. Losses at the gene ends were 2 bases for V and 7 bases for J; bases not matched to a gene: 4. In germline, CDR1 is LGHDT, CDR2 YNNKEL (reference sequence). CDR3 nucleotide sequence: TGTGCCAGCAGCCAATCCAGGGGGCAGCAGCCCCAGCATTTT. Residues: CASSQSRGQQPQHF.

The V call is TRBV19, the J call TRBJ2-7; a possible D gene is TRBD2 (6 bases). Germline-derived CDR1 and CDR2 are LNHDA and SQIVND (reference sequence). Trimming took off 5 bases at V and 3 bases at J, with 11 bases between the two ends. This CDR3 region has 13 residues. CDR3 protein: CASSPPTSYEQYF. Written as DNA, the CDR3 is TGTGCCAGTAGTCCGCCGACTAGCTACGAGCAGTACTTC. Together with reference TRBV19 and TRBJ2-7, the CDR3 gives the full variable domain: DGGITQSPKYLFRKEGQNVTLSCEQNLNHDAMYWYRQDPGQGLRLIYYSQIVNDFQKGDIAEGYSVSREKKESFPLTVTSAQKNPTAFYLCASSPPTSYEQYFGPGTRLTVT.

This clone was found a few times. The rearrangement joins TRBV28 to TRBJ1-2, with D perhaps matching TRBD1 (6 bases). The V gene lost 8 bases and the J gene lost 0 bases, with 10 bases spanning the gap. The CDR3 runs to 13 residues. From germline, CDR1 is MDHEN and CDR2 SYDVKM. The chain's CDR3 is CASHPGANYGYTF. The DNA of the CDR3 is TGTGCCAGCCATCCAGGGGCTAACTATGGCTACACCTTC.

The chain's CDR3 is CASSQPRGSAGNTIYF. Here the CDR3 DNA reads TGCGCCAGCAGCCAGCCCCGGGGAAGTGCTGGAAACACCATATATTTT. This sequence joins TRBV4-1 and TRBJ1-3; D not certain. V dropped 3 bases and J dropped 2 bases, with 14 bases sitting between them. Looked up from germline, CDR1 is MGHRA and CDR2 is YSYEKL. The CDR3 is made up of 16 amino acids.

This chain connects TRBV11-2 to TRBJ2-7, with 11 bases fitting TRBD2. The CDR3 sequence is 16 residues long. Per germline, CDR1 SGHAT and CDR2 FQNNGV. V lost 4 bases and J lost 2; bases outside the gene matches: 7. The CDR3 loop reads CASSSLLAGATYEQYF. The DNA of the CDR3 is TGTGCCAGCAGCTCACTACTAGCGGGAGCAACCTACGAGCAGTACTTC.

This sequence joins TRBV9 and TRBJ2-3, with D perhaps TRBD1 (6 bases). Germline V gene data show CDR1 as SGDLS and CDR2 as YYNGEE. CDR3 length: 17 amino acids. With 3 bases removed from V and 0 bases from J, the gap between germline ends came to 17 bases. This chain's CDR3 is CASSAPGHQASTDTQYF. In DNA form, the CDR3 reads TGTGCCAGCAGCGCGCCGGGACACCAGGCTAGCACAGATACGCAGTATTTT.

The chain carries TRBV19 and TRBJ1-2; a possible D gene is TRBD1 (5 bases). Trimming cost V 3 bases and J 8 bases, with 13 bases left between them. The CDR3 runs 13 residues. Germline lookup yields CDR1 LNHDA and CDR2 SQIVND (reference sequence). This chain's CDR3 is CASSITGRNGYTF. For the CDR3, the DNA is TGTGCCAGTAGTATTACAGGACGTAACGGCTACACCTTC.